These 15 T cell receptor beta chains were all obtained from the same sample, sequenced in a study of T cell changes during pregnancy in multiple sclerosis. The method was immunoSEQ multiplex PCR; TCRdb's version includes in-frame clones alone and lacks a portion of them. The top ten hold more than 0.8% of the sample, which has around 100,000 clones, approximately 94% seen once. The sample here was peripheral blood, taken before pregnancy. These receptors came from a female donor with multiple sclerosis, enrolled in a pregnancy study.

V usage is TRBV2 and J usage is TRBJ2-2; 7 bases align to TRBD2. J was trimmed by 6 bases and V by 8 bases; bases with no gene match: 9. The CDR3 has 14 amino acids. Germline CDR1 reads SNHLY; CDR2 reads FYNNEI. CDR3: CASADPTSAGELFF. For the CDR3, the DNA is TGTGCCAGCGCCGACCCAACTAGCGCCGGGGAGCTGTTTTTT.

This chain connects TRBV6-6 to TRBJ1-2; D uncertain. CDR1 is MNHNY and CDR2 is SVGAGI in the germline V gene (reference sequence). This CDR3 spans 14 amino acids. The V gene lost 2 bases and the J gene lost 4 bases, with 11 bases spanning the gap. The CDR3 DNA is TGTGCCAGCAGTTACGCCGCGGGAGTCTATGGCTACACCTTC. Amino acid sequence: CASSYAAGVYGYTF.

V and J are TRBV7-9 and TRBJ2-7; unclear D gene. Germline CDR1 reads SEHNR; CDR2 reads FQNEAQ (reference sequence). The CDR3 loop spans 15 amino acids. The V and J ends lost 2 bases and 0 bases respectively, with 11 bases between them. DNA of the CDR3: TGTGCCAGCAGCTTATGGGCAGAGAGCTCCTACGAGCAGTACTTC. This gives the protein CASSLWAESSYEQYF.

This chain joins TRBV6-5 and TRBJ2-5; D possibly corresponds to TRBD1 (6 bases). Germline assignment: CDR1 MNHEY and CDR2 SVGAGI. Trimming stripped 2 bases from V and 3 bases from J, with 13 bases between. The CDR3 loop spans 15 amino acids. The CDR3 is CASSYPPDSKETQYF. The DNA of the CDR3 is TGTGCCAGCAGTTACCCGCCGGACAGCAAAGAGACCCAGTACTTC.

This chain links TRBV5-1 with TRBJ2-2; 9 nucleotides match TRBD2. The CDR3 runs to 16 residues. V trimming: 4 bases; J trimming: 2 bases; junction bases outside the gene matches: 6. Germline V gives CDR1 SGHRS, CDR2 YFSETQ. This CDR3 is CASSALLAGNTGELFF. CDR3 in DNA: TGCGCCAGCAGCGCCTTACTAGCGGGTAACACCGGGGAGCTGTTTTTT.

The J gene is TRBJ2-7, the V gene TRBV4-1; 9 bases fit TRBD1. CDR3 length equals 15 residues. J gave up 2 bases and V 5 bases, and 7 bases lay outside the gene matches. From germline, CDR1 is MGHRA and CDR2 YSYEKL. The CDR3 is CASSIRQGGTYEQYF. The CDR3 coding sequence is TGCGCCAGCAGCATTCGACAGGGGGGCACCTACGAGCAGTACTTC.

The CDR3 nucleotides read TGTGCCAGCAGCGTAGAAGCGGGATTTAGCTACGAGCAGTACTTC. The encoded protein is CASSVEAGFSYEQYF. This chain uses TRBV9 with TRBJ2-7, with 7 bases identical to TRBD2. Looked up from germline, CDR1 is SGDLS and CDR2 is YYNGEE. The V gene end was trimmed by 0 bases and the J gene end by 3 bases; junction bases not matched to a gene: 6. The CDR3 length is 15 residues.

The V gene is TRBV19, the J gene TRBJ1-5; D not certain. V lost 8 bases and J 3 bases, leaving 17 bases between the germline ends. Germline V lookup: CDR1 LNHDA, CDR2 SQIVND (reference sequence). The CDR3 is 15 amino acids. CDR3 bases: TGTGCCAGTTCTATTAGGGAGCCCTCCAATCAGCCCCAGCATTTT. Translating it yields CASSIREPSNQPQHF.

This chain connects TRBV5-4 to TRBJ1-3, with 8 positions matching TRBD1. V lost 5 bases and J lost 2; bases outside the gene matches: 6. Germline V gene sequence: CDR1 SGHNT, CDR2 YYREEE (reference sequence). The CDR3 consists of 15 residues. The CDR3 bases are TGTGCCAGCAGTCACGGACAGGGAACTGGAAACACCATATATTTT. It encodes CASSHGQGTGNTIYF.

This clone has only one observation. V gene TRBV27 combines with J gene TRBJ2-1; 11 bases match TRBD2. The V gene end was trimmed by 3 bases and the J gene end by 7 bases; junction bases not matched to a gene: 5. This CDR3 spans 15 amino acids. Germline CDR1 reads MNHEY; CDR2 reads SMNVEV (reference sequence). CDR3 nucleotide sequence: TGTGCCAGCAGTTTGGGGCCTAGCGGGAGGAATGAGCAGTTCTTC. It encodes CASSLGPSGRNEQFF.

This clone was picked up one time. The chain combines TRBV19 with TRBJ2-7, with 7 bases matching TRBD1. The CDR3 runs to 14 residues. Germline V lookup: CDR1 LNHDA, CDR2 SQIVND (reference sequence). The V and J ends lost 7 bases and 1 base, in that order; junction bases with no gene match: 7. The DNA for the CDR3 is TGTGCCAGTACCAGGACAGGCGCATCCTACGAGCAGTACTTC. Residues: CASTRTGASYEQYF.

CDR3 loop: CASSFVQPQHF. The CDR3 DNA reads as TGTGCCAGCAGTTTCGTGCAGCCCCAGCATTTT. The chain employs TRBV28 and TRBJ1-5; no clear D gene. The CDR3 length is 11 residues. Germline CDR1 is MDHEN and CDR2 is SYDVKM. V was trimmed by 3 bases and J by 7 bases, leaving 4 bases between them.

The J gene is TRBJ1-2, the V gene TRBV21-1; TRBD1 is the table's D call, not checked against the DNA. TRBV21-1 is a listed pseudogene. This CDR3 region has 14 residues. CDR3 sequence reads: CASSNCRGSRGYTF. CDR3 nucleotide sequence: TGTGCCAGCAGCAACTGCAGGGGATCTCGGGGCTACACCTTC.

This chain joins TRBV9 and TRBJ2-5; TRBD1 is a possible D gene (5 bases). Germline loops: CDR1 SGDLS, CDR2 YYNGEE. V was shortened by 0 bases and J by 5 bases, with 14 bases between the two germline ends. The CDR3 is made up of 15 amino acids. The CDR3 spells CASSVAGRVLETQYF. The CDR3 nucleotides read TGTGCCAGCAGCGTAGCTGGCAGGGTGTTGGAGACCCAGTACTTC.

The V gene is TRBV11-2, the J gene TRBJ1-4; possibly TRBD1 for D (5 bases). The length of the CDR3 is 14 residues. The germline V and J ends were trimmed by 1 base and 4 bases, with 7 bases remaining between them. Germline CDR1 reads SGHAT; CDR2 reads FQNNGV. The CDR3 protein is CASSLVTVNEKLFF. CDR3 nucleotides: TGTGCCAGCAGCTTAGTGACAGTTAATGAAAAACTGTTTTTT.